The 28 T cell receptor beta chains presented below share a single source sample, sequenced in a study of shared clonotypes between healthy human individuals (dated by TCRdb to the early 2020s). Library prep was done by the immunoSEQ multiplex PCR assay. Held by TCRdb, this immuneACCESS table contains in-frame sequences only and omits some clones. Under half of the omission traces to an unresolved V gene where checked; the cause of the rest is unknown. This sample has roughly 2.5 million clones in its table, and roughly nine tenths of those were observed once. The ten largest account for over 0.12% of the sample. The sequenced sample consisted of naive CD4+ T cells sorted from blood. The cell subset or site label on this specimen signifies: CD45RA+ positively selected. The receptors originated from a young man in good health.

This clone has more than one count but fewer than ten. The same CDR3 arises from other DNA sequences in this sample as well. The chain couples TRBV30 to TRBJ1-1; D unresolved. The germline V and J ends were trimmed by 4 bases and 0 bases, with 3 bases remaining between them. Germline CDR1 GTSNPN, CDR2 SVGIG (reference sequence). The CDR3 extends over 11 amino acids. CDR3 sequence: CAWTVNTEAFF. As DNA, the CDR3 is TGTGCCTGGACAGTGAACACTGAAGCTTTCTTT. Variable domain in full (rest from reference TRBV30 and TRBJ1-1): SQTIHQWPATLVQPVGSPLSLECTVEGTSNPNLYWYRQAAGRGLQLLFYSVGIGQISSEVPQNLSASRPQDRQFILSSKKLLLSDSGFYLCAWTVNTEAFFGQGTRLTVV.

This clone was counted only a few times. The chain carries TRBV30 and TRBJ1-1; D perhaps matches TRBD1 (6 bases). The V gene's germline CDR1 is GTSNPN and CDR2 SVGIG (reference sequence). V was shortened by 0 bases and J by 5 bases, with 25 bases between the two germline ends. The CDR3 has 18 residues. CDR3 in DNA: TGTGCCTGGAGTGTACTGATGGCCAGGGGCATAGGAAGGACTGAAGCTTTCTTT. It translates to CAWSVLMARGIGRTEAFF.

The V and J genes are TRBV5-6 and TRBJ2-2, with D perhaps matching TRBD2 (6 bases). Trimming left V 5 bases short and J 4 bases short, with 15 bases between. Germline values: CDR1 SGHDT, CDR2 YYEEEE. This CDR3 has 15 residues. The CDR3 bases are TGTGCCAGCAGGCAGCCGGGGGAAGGCACCGGGGAGCTGTTTTTT. The encoded protein is CASRQPGEGTGELFF.

The chain is built from TRBV6-1 and TRBJ1-2, with TRBD1 as a possible D gene (6 bases). V dropped 0 bases and J dropped 0 bases, with 11 bases sitting between them. The CDR3 extends over 16 amino acids. The germline CDR1 and CDR2 sequences are MNHNS and SASEGT. The DNA of the CDR3 is TGTGCCAGCAGTGAAGCCTGGGGGCCAGCTAACTATGGCTACACCTTC. Translation gives CASSEAWGPANYGYTF.

A note on this clone: Other DNA sequences in the sample encode the same CDR3. V usage is TRBV12-5 and J usage is TRBJ2-7; TRBD1 agrees at 9 bases. The V gene end was trimmed by 5 bases and the J gene end by 3 bases; junction bases not matched to a gene: 2. Germline CDR1 LGHNT, CDR2 FRNRAP. There are 13 residues in the CDR3. CDR3 bases: TGTGCTAGTGGTCGACAGGGGGGCTACGAGCAGTACTTC. It specifies CASGRQGGYEQYF.

As concerns this clone: This sample also contains other DNA sequences that code for the same CDR3. The rearrangement links TRBV4-2 to TRBJ2-1; 7 bases are shared with TRBD2. This CDR3 spans 16 amino acids. Germline V lookup: CDR1 LGHNA, CDR2 YNFKEQ. The V gene end was trimmed by 3 bases and the J gene end by 0 bases; junction bases not matched to a gene: 5. CDR3: CASSQDLAGSYNEQFF. In nucleotides, the CDR3 is TGTGCCAGCAGCCAGGATTTAGCGGGCTCCTACAATGAGCAGTTCTTC.

The V call is TRBV28, the J call TRBJ2-5, with no clear D. The CDR3 has 13 residues. The V gene lost 8 bases and the J gene lost 0 bases, with 10 bases spanning the gap. Germline values: CDR1 MDHEN, CDR2 SYDVKM. In nucleotides, the CDR3 is TGTGCCAGCCGGGTACGGTACCAAGAGACCCAGTACTTC. It is translated as CASRVRYQETQYF.

V gene TRBV30 combines with J gene TRBJ2-1; D is perhaps TRBD2 (5 bases). The CDR3 covers 12 residues. From germline, CDR1 is GTSNPN and CDR2 SVGIG (reference sequence). V was pared by 2 bases and J by 12 bases, with 14 bases between. CDR3 coding DNA: TGTGCCTGGAGTAGGAGCGGCATAGGGCAGTTCTTC. It is translated as CAWSRSGIGQFF.

This clone has only a few counts. V and J are TRBV2 and TRBJ1-1; D gene ambiguous. Per the germline V gene, CDR1 is SNHLY and CDR2 is FYNNEI. This CDR3 has 13 residues. The ends were cut back, 6 bases at V and 1 base at J, with 9 bases in the middle. The CDR3, as DNA: TGTGCCAGCAGGGAGAGATGGAACACTGAAGCTTTCTTT. Protein product: CASRERWNTEAFF.

This clone was detected only once. This chain connects TRBV6-6 to TRBJ2-7; D remains unclear. The germline CDR1 and CDR2 sequences are MNHNY and SVGAGI (reference sequence). Deletions cut 8 bases from V and 6 bases from J, with 14 bases between. The CDR3 has 12 residues. CDR3 sequence (DNA): TGTGCCAGCGGGGTGGAAGGTTTCGAGCAGTACTTC. Protein: CASGVEGFEQYF.

The chain uses TRBV9 and TRBJ1-2; TRBD1 is a possible D gene (5 bases). There are 13 residues in the CDR3. Germline CDR1 reads SGDLS; CDR2 reads YYNGEE. Trimming shortened V by 2 bases and J by 2 bases, and 7 bases separated the two germline ends. The chain's CDR3 is CASSVDKNYGYTF. CDR3 in DNA: TGTGCCAGCAGCGTGGACAAGAACTATGGCTACACCTTC. Full variable domain (remainder filled in from reference TRBV9 and TRBJ1-2): DSGVTQTPKHLITATGQRVTLRCSPRSGDLSVYWYQQSLDQGLQFLIQYYNGEERAKGNILERFSAQQFPDLHSELNLSSLELGDSALYFCASSVDKNYGYTFGSGTRLTVV.

V is TRBV6-1 and J is TRBJ1-2, with a possible D match to TRBD1 (6 bases). The length of the CDR3 is 15 residues. Trimming removed 3 bases from V and 5 bases from J, with 16 bases in between. Germline CDR1 is MNHNS and CDR2 is SASEGT. The CDR3 loop reads CASSEQGGGGYGYTF. The DNA of the CDR3 is TGTGCCAGCAGTGAGCAGGGAGGGGGGGGATATGGCTACACCTTC.

The count of this clone is one. The V call is TRBV28, the J call TRBJ1-2; D not certain. V lost 7 bases and J lost 4, with 19 bases in between. CDR3 length equals 15 residues. Per the germline V gene, CDR1 is MDHEN and CDR2 is SYDVKM. As DNA, the CDR3 is TGTGCCAGCACCCTTACCGTCTACAGTCCCTATGGCTACACCTTC. Amino acids: CASTLTVYSPYGYTF.

The chain employs TRBV7-6 and TRBJ2-3; 8 positions agree with TRBD2. The CDR3 is made up of 16 amino acids. Germline CDR1 and CDR2: SGHVS and FNYEAQ. V lost 3 bases, J lost 3 bases, and 8 bases stayed unmatched. Here the CDR3 reads CASSLAPGLVTDTQYF. The DNA for the CDR3 is TGTGCCAGCAGCTTGGCACCGGGACTAGTGACAGATACGCAGTATTTT. The variable domain in full, completed from reference TRBV7-6 and TRBJ2-3, reads GAGVSQSPRYKVTKRGQDVALRCDPISGHVSLYWYRQALGQGPEFLTYFNYEAQQDKSGLPNDRFSAERPEGSISTLTIQRTEQRDSAMYRCASSLAPGLVTDTQYFGPGTRLTVL.

This chain links TRBV18 with TRBJ2-2, with D possibly being TRBD1 (5 bases). Germline lookup yields CDR1 KGHSH and CDR2 LQKENI. The germline V and J ends were trimmed by 2 bases and 5 bases, with 18 bases remaining between them. CDR3 length equals 17 residues. The CDR3 coding sequence is TGTGCCAGCTCACCAAAGGGGATCAACAGCGTTACCGGGGAGCTGTTTTTT. This encodes CASSPKGINSVTGELFF.

The sample holds one count of this clone. Other nucleotide sequences in the sample specify the same CDR3. The rearrangement links TRBV7-9 to TRBJ2-6; 8 nucleotides agree with TRBD1. The J segment lost 1 base and the V segment lost 5 bases, leaving 7 bases of the junction unmatched. Germline loops: CDR1 SEHNR, CDR2 FQNEAQ (reference sequence). CDR3 size: 17 residues. CDR3 region: CASSLLTGGSGANVLTF. CDR3 DNA sequence: TGTGCCAGCAGCCTGCTTACAGGGGGATCTGGGGCCAACGTCCTGACTTTC.

A single count supports this clone. The chain employs TRBV4-1 and TRBJ2-1, with D perhaps given as TRBD1 or TRBD2 (6 bases each). V shed 0 bases and J shed 4 bases, with 13 bases lying between them. This CDR3 has 16 residues. CDR1 is MGHRA, CDR2 YSYEKL, per germline. Written as DNA, the CDR3 is TGCGCCAGCAGCCAAGAGGGGGCGGGAAGGTACAATGAGCAGTTCTTC. Amino acid sequence: CASSQEGAGRYNEQFF.

The V and J genes are TRBV4-1 and TRBJ1-6; 9 bases align to TRBD1. CDR1 is MGHRA, CDR2 YSYEKL, per germline. J was trimmed by 2 bases and V by 5 bases; bases with no gene match: 7. This CDR3 comprises 17 residues. This CDR3 is CASSTRTGVTYNSPLHF. Here the CDR3 DNA reads TGCGCCAGCAGCACTCGGACAGGGGTAACCTATAATTCACCCCTCCACTTT.

The genes are TRBV29-1 and TRBJ1-4; D gene uncertain. V lost 4 bases, J lost 0 bases, and 12 bases lay in between. The germline CDR1 and CDR2 sequences are SQVTM and ANQGSEA. The CDR3 length is 15 residues. This CDR3 reads CSVAGRGSTNEKLFF. As DNA, the CDR3 is TGCAGCGTTGCCGGCCGTGGGTCAACTAATGAAAAACTGTTTTTT. The whole variable domain, remainder taken from reference TRBV29-1 and TRBJ1-4, is SAVISQKPSRDICQRGTSLTIQCQVDSQVTMMFWYRQQPGQSLTLIATANQGSEATYESGFVIDKFPISRPNLTFSTLTVSNMSPEDSSIYLCSVAGRGSTNEKLFFGSGTQLSVL.

The V call is TRBV11-2, the J call TRBJ2-5, with D perhaps TRBD1 or TRBD2 (5 bases each). The CDR3 sequence is 13 residues long. V shed 5 bases and J shed 4 bases, with 11 bases lying between them. Germline-derived CDR1 and CDR2 are SGHAT and FQNNGV. CDR3 nucleotides: TGTGCCAGCAGCCCGGGACCCGGAGAGACCCAGTACTTC. Its protein product is CASSPGPGETQYF.

Note on this clone: Other DNA sequences within the sample encode an identical CDR3. The chain has TRBV5-1 and TRBJ2-3; 9 nucleotides align to TRBD1. The CDR3 sequence is 15 residues long. Per the germline V gene, CDR1 is SGHRS and CDR2 is YFSETQ. The junction had 8 bases not matched to a gene; V was cut back by 4 bases and J by 5 bases. This CDR3 reads CASSPGTGRGDTQYF. Written as DNA, the CDR3 is TGCGCCAGCAGCCCCGGGACAGGGCGGGGAGATACGCAGTATTTT.

The rearrangement links TRBV7-8 to TRBJ1-2; 12 bases fit TRBD1. The CDR3 loop spans 17 amino acids. Trimming removed 1 base from V and 4 bases from J; junction bases left unmatched: 7. The germline V gene encodes CDR1 SGHVS and CDR2 FQNEAQ. The CDR3 bases are TGTGCCAGCAGCTTAGTAGGGACAGGGGGCGTGGGCTATGGCTACACCTTC. Its translation: CASSLVGTGGVGYGYTF.

The chain has TRBV9 and TRBJ2-7; 9 bases map to TRBD1. Germline CDR1 and CDR2: SGDLS and YYNGEE. The CDR3 sequence is 14 residues long. V shed 4 bases, J shed 6 bases, and the junction held 8 bases outside the gene matches. CDR3 region: CASSFDRGEGEQYF. CDR3 DNA: TGTGCCAGCAGCTTTGACAGGGGGGAAGGCGAGCAGTACTTC.

V and J are TRBV6-5 and TRBJ2-6; D is uncertain. Germline V gene lookup returns CDR1 MNHEY and CDR2 SVGAGI. The V end lost 7 bases, the J end lost 0 bases, and 7 bases lay between the germline ends. The CDR3 is 14 residues long. CDR3 protein: CASNPGSGANVLTF. CDR3 sequence (DNA): TGTGCCAGCAACCCGGGCTCTGGGGCCAACGTCCTGACTTTC.

CDR3 residues: CASRRVGGELFF. As DNA, the CDR3 is TGTGCCAGTCGCCGGGTGGGCGGGGAGCTGTTTTTT. The chain recombines TRBV6-5 with TRBJ2-2; no clear D gene. The V gene lost 9 bases and the J gene lost 7 bases, with 12 bases spanning the gap. Germline CDR1 reads MNHEY; CDR2 reads SVGAGI. The CDR3 extends over 12 amino acids.

This chain links TRBV6-5 with TRBJ1-1, with TRBD1 as a possible D gene (5 bases). The CDR3 consists of 13 residues. Germline CDR1 MNHEY, CDR2 SVGAGI. Trimming left V 2 bases short and J 6 bases short, with 10 bases between. Written as DNA, the CDR3 is TGTGCCAGCAGTTACCAACAGGTAGCTGAAGCTTTCTTT. It codes for CASSYQQVAEAFF.

This clone was seen only once. The V and J genes are TRBV30 and TRBJ1-6; 7 bases map to TRBD1. Trimming cost V 5 bases and J 4 bases; bases outside gene matches: 2. This CDR3 is 13 amino acids long. CDR1 and CDR2 from the germline V gene are GTSNPN and SVGIG (reference sequence). The CDR3 here is CAWDREYNSPLHF. The CDR3 coding sequence is TGTGCCTGGGACAGGGAATATAATTCACCCCTCCACTTT.

V and J are TRBV5-1 and TRBJ2-1; D possibly corresponds to TRBD2 (5 bases). Deletions cut 7 bases from V and 5 bases from J, with 25 bases between. CDR3 length equals 17 residues. In germline, CDR1 is SGHRS, CDR2 YFSETQ. CDR3: CASRIGLARLPDNEQFF. CDR3 in DNA: TGCGCCAGCCGTATTGGTCTAGCCCGACTCCCGGACAATGAGCAGTTCTTC.